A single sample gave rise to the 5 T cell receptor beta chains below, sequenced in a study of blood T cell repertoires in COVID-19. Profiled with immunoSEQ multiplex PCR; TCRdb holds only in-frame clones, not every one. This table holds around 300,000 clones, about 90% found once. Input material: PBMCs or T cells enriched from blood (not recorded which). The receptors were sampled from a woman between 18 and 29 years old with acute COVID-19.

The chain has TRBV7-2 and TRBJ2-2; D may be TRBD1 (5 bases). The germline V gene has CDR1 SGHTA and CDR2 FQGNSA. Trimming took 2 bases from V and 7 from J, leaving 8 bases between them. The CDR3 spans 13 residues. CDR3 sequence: CASSLWGGGELFF. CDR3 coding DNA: TGTGCCAGCAGCTTATGGGGCGGCGGGGAGCTGTTTTTT.

Here the CDR3 DNA reads TGTGCCAGCAGTGCGGGACAGGACCTCTATGGCTACACCTTC. It yields the protein CASSAGQDLYGYTF. The chain is built from TRBV2 and TRBJ1-2, with 8 bases fitting TRBD1. V was pared by 4 bases and J by 4 bases, with 5 bases of the junction left unmatched. CDR3 length: 14 residues. CDR1 is SNHLY, CDR2 FYNNEI, per germline.

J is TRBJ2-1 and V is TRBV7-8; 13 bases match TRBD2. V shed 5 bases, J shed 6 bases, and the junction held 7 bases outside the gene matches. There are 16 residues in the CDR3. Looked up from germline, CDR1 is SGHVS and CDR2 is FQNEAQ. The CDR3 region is CASSREGTSGVNEQFF. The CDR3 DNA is TGTGCCAGCAGCCGAGAGGGGACTAGCGGGGTCAATGAGCAGTTCTTC.

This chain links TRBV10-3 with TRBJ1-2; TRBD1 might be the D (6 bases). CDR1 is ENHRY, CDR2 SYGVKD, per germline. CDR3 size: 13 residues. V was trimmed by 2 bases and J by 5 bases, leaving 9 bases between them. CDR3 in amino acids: CAISERQGYGYTF. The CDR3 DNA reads TGTGCCATCAGTGAGAGGCAGGGGTATGGCTACACCTTC.

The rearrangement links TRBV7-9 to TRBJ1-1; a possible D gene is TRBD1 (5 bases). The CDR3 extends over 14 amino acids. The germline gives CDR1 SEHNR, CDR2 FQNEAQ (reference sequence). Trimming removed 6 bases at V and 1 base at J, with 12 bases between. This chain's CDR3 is CASRDQGGNTEAFF. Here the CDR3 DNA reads TGTGCCAGCAGAGACCAGGGCGGGAACACTGAAGCTTTCTTT. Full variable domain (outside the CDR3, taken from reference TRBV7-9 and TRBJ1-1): DTGVSQNPRHKITKRGQNVTFRCDPISEHNRLYWYRQTLGQGPEFLTYFQNEAQLEKSRLLSDRFSAERPKGSFSTLEIQRTEQGDSAMYLCASRDQGGNTEAFFGQGTRLTVV.